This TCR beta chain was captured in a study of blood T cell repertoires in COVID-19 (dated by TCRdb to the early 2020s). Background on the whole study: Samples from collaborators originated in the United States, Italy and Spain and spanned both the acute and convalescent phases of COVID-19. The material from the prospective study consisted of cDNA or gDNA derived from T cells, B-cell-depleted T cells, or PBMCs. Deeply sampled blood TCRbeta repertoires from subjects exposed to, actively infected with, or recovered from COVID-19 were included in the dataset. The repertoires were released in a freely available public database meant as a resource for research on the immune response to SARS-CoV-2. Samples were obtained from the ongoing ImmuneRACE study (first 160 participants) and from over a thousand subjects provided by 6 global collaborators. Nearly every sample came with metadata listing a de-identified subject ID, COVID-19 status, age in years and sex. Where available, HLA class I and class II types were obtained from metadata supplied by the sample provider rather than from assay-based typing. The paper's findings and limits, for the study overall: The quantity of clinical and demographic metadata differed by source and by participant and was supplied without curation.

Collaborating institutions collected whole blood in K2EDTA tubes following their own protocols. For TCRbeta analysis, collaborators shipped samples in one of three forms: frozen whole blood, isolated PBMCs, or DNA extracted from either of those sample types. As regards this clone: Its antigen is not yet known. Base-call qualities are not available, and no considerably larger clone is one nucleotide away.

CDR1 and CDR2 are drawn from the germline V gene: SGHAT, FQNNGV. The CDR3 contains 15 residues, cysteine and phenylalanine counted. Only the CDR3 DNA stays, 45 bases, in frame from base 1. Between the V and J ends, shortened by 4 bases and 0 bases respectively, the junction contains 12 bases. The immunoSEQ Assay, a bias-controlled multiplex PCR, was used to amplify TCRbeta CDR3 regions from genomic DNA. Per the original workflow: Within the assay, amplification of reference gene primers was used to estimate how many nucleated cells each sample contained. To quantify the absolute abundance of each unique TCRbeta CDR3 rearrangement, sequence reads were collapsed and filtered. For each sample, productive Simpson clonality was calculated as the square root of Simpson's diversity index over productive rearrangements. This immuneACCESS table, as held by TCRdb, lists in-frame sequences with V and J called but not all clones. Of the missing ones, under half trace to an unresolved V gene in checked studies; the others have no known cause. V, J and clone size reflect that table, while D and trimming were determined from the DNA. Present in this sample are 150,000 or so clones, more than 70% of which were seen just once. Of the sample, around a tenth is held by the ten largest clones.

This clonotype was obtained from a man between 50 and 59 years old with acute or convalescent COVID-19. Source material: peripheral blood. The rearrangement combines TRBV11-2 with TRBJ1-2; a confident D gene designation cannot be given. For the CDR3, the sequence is CASSSRQVANYGYTF. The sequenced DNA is TGTGCCAGCAGCTCCCGACAAGTAGCTAACTATGGCTACACCTTC.